Presented here are 25 T cell receptor beta chains from one specimen sequenced in a study of OX40 agonist ivuxolimab in advanced cancers. TCRdb's copy holds only in-frame clones and misses some; the assay was immunoSEQ multiplex PCR. This table holds fewer than 40,000 clones, about 76% found once. The input for sequencing was CD4+ or CD8+ T cells sorted from blood, taken in a trial of the OX40 agonist ivuxolimab. The receptors originated from an adult with an advanced solid tumor such as melanoma, head and neck, liver or kidney cancer.

The V gene is TRBV5-4, the J gene TRBJ2-7, with D possibly called TRBD1 or TRBD2 (5 bases each). The V gene lost 0 bases and the J gene lost 2 bases, with 12 bases spanning the gap. Germline V gene data show CDR1 as SGHNT and CDR2 as YYREEE (reference sequence). The CDR3 covers 15 residues. The CDR3 DNA reads as TGTGCCAGCAGCTTGGGTCCGGGACGGCCCTACGAGCAGTACTTC. Its translation: CASSLGPGRPYEQYF. The full variable domain, its missing parts supplied by reference TRBV5-4 and TRBJ2-7, is ETGVTQSPTHLIKTRGQQVTLRCSSQSGHNTVSWYQQALGQGPQFIFQYYREEENGRGNFPPRFSGLQFPNYSSELNVNALELDDSALYLCASSLGPGRPYEQYFGPGTRLTVT.

As regards this clone: The same CDR3 is also encoded by other DNA sequences in this sample. V and J are TRBV9 and TRBJ1-6; possible D gene TRBD1, 5 bases. Germline values: CDR1 SGDLS, CDR2 YYNGEE. The CDR3 covers 15 residues. V shed 0 bases and J shed 9 bases, with 13 bases lying between them. The CDR3 region has the DNA TGTGCCAGCAGCGTAGGAGGGACGGCGGGTTCACCCCTCCACTTT. Residues: CASSVGGTAGSPLHF.

The rearrangement links TRBV30 to TRBJ1-6; possibly TRBD1 for D (5 bases). This CDR3 has 16 residues. With 3 bases removed from V and 4 bases from J, the gap between germline ends came to 16 bases. Germline V gene sequence: CDR1 GTSNPN, CDR2 SVGIG (reference sequence). The CDR3 nucleotides read TGTGCCTGGAGAATACACTTCGGGGCTTATAATTCACCCCTCCACTTT. It specifies CAWRIHFGAYNSPLHF.

The V call is TRBV5-5, the J call TRBJ1-1; no definite D call. Germline assignment: CDR1 SGHKS and CDR2 YYEKEE (reference sequence). The CDR3 length is 13 residues. V was clipped by 4 bases and J by 1 base, with 8 bases between them. CDR3 coding DNA: TGTGCCAGCAGCGGCACTTCGAACACTGAAGCTTTCTTT. It encodes CASSGTSNTEAFF.

In this sample, this clone turned up once. V is TRBV5-4 and J is TRBJ2-5, with D perhaps TRBD1 (6 bases). The V end lost 2 bases, the J end lost 5 bases, and 16 bases lay between the germline ends. This CDR3 spans 15 amino acids. The germline CDR1 and CDR2 sequences are SGHNT and YYREEE (reference sequence). This CDR3 is CASSLEGRGGETQYF. The CDR3 coding sequence is TGTGCCAGCAGCTTAGAAGGCAGGGGTGGGGAGACCCAGTACTTC.

In this sample, this clone turned up a few times. The gene calls are TRBV5-1 and TRBJ2-5; D not certain. Germline V lookup: CDR1 SGHRS, CDR2 YFSETQ. The length of the CDR3 is 14 residues. The V end lost 0 bases, the J end lost 2 bases, and 8 bases lay between the germline ends. CDR3 sequence (DNA): TGCGCCAGCAGCTTGGGAAGGGATCAAGAGACCCAGTACTTC. It specifies CASSLGRDQETQYF.

This chain links TRBV2 with TRBJ1-2; D possibly corresponds to TRBD1 (5 bases). Per the germline V gene, CDR1 is SNHLY and CDR2 is FYNNEI. The germline V and J ends were trimmed by 10 bases and 0 bases, with 12 bases remaining between them. This CDR3 comprises 13 residues. The CDR3 DNA reads as TGTGCCAACAGCGGGGCGTCTAACTATGGCTACACCTTC. Protein sequence: CANSGASNYGYTF.

This chain uses TRBV7-2 with TRBJ1-1; TRBD1 matches at 9 bases. The germline gives CDR1 SGHTA, CDR2 FQGNSA. This CDR3 has 15 residues. The ends lost 5 bases at V and 4 bases at J; junction bases unmatched: 8. For the CDR3, the DNA is TGTGCCAGCAGCAATAGGACAGGGGTGCGCACTGAAGCTTTCTTT. It encodes CASSNRTGVRTEAFF.

The chain carries TRBV7-2 and TRBJ2-5, with no clear D. This CDR3 is 12 amino acids long. Trimming cost V 0 bases and J 6 bases, with 5 bases left between them. Germline V gene data show CDR1 as SGHTA and CDR2 as FQGNSA. The CDR3 sequence: CASSLAVQTQYF. DNA for the CDR3: TGTGCCAGCAGCTTAGCAGTCCAGACCCAGTACTTC.

J is TRBJ2-2 and V is TRBV15; D gene uncertain. The CDR3 has 13 residues. Trimming took off 0 bases at V and 4 bases at J, with 3 bases between the two ends. The V gene's germline CDR1 is LNHNV and CDR2 YYDKDF (reference sequence). The CDR3 is CATSREITGELFF. CDR3 bases: TGTGCCACCAGCAGAGAAATCACCGGGGAGCTGTTTTTT.

In regard to this clone: Germline and junction disagree at one end, which may indicate a read error. Other nucleotide sequences in the sample specify the same CDR3. This rearrangement joins TRBV29-1 to TRBJ2-4, with TRBD1 as a possible D gene (6 bases). Germline values: CDR1 SQVTM, CDR2 ANQGSEA. The CDR3 sequence is 16 residues long. The CDR3, as DNA: TGCAGCCTTTCTCGGACAGACTTTATATCCAAAAACATTCAGTACTTT. Translated: CSLSRTDFISKNIQYF.

The chain carries TRBV10-3 and TRBJ2-1; the D gene is possibly TRBD1 (6 bases). Germline loops: CDR1 ENHRY, CDR2 SYGVKD. There are 16 residues in the CDR3. V was clipped by 3 bases and J by 1 base, with 13 bases between them. In DNA, the CDR3 is TGTGCCATCAGTGAATTGTGGGGGCCATCCTACAATGAGCAGTTCTTC. It specifies CAISELWGPSYNEQFF.

The V gene is TRBV15, the J gene TRBJ1-5; weak D call: TRBD1 (6 bases). Trimming shortened V by 1 base and J by 4 bases, and 11 bases separated the two germline ends. The CDR3 extends over 15 amino acids. The germline V gene has CDR1 LNHNV and CDR2 YYDKDF (reference sequence). The CDR3 here is CATSRVGGWNQPQHF. CDR3 coding DNA: TGTGCCACCAGCAGAGTAGGGGGGTGGAATCAGCCCCAGCATTTT.

The chain links TRBV30 to TRBJ1-1, with D uncertain. CDR1 and CDR2 from the germline V gene are GTSNPN and SVGIG (reference sequence). The CDR3 is made up of 13 amino acids. With 0 bases removed from V and 5 bases from J, the gap between germline ends came to 10 bases. CDR3 amino acids: CAWSVRVLTEAFF. For the CDR3, the DNA is TGTGCCTGGAGTGTACGGGTTCTGACTGAAGCTTTCTTT. Filled out from reference TRBV30 and TRBJ1-1, the complete variable domain reads SQTIHQWPATLVQPVGSPLSLECTVEGTSNPNLYWYRQAAGRGLQLLFYSVGIGQISSEVPQNLSASRPQDRQFILSSKKLLLSDSGFYLCAWSVRVLTEAFFGQGTRLTVV.

The V and J genes are TRBV6-1 and TRBJ1-2, with D unclear. There are 11 residues in the CDR3. V gave up 5 bases and J gave up 8 bases, with 9 bases separating them. The germline gives CDR1 MNHNS, CDR2 SASEGT. Here the CDR3 reads CASSWEGGYTF. In nucleotides, the CDR3 is TGTGCCAGCAGTTGGGAGGGAGGCTACACCTTC.

The CDR3 here is CASSDRHAGELFF. Written as DNA, the CDR3 is TGTGCCAGCAGCGACCGACATGCCGGGGAGCTGTTTTTT. J is TRBJ2-2 and V is TRBV7-8; D is unresolved. The CDR3 has 13 residues. Trimming took off 5 bases at V and 6 bases at J, with 10 bases between the two ends. Germline values: CDR1 SGHVS, CDR2 FQNEAQ.

This clone was counted only a few times. The chain combines TRBV5-4 with TRBJ2-3; D remains unclear. Germline V gives CDR1 SGHNT, CDR2 YYREEE (reference sequence). Trimming took 0 bases from V and 2 from J, leaving 16 bases between them. This CDR3 comprises 17 residues. The CDR3, as DNA: TGTGCCAGCAGCTTGGGGTGGGAACGGAGTTACACAGATACGCAGTATTTT. Translation gives CASSLGWERSYTDTQYF.

This chain joins TRBV19 and TRBJ2-3, with 10 bases lining up with TRBD2. Germline values: CDR1 LNHDA, CDR2 SQIVND (reference sequence). The CDR3 covers 15 residues. V lost 5 bases, J lost 4 bases, and 6 bases stayed unmatched. In DNA form, the CDR3 reads TGTGCCAGTAGTCCTAGCGGGAGTTTATCAGATACGCAGTATTTT. Translated: CASSPSGSLSDTQYF. The whole variable domain, filled in from reference TRBV19 and TRBJ2-3, reads DGGITQSPKYLFRKEGQNVTLSCEQNLNHDAMYWYRQDPGQGLRLIYYSQIVNDFQKGDIAEGYSVSREKKESFPLTVTSAQKNPTAFYLCASSPSGSLSDTQYFGPGTRLTVL.

The chain couples TRBV5-6 to TRBJ1-1, with 8 bases matching TRBD1. V shed 2 bases and J 3 bases; nucleotides not matched to a gene: 6. This CDR3 has 15 residues. Germline V CDR1 and CDR2: SGHDT, YYEEEE. Here the CDR3 DNA reads TGTGCCAGCAGCTTTTGGACAGGGTGGGACACTGAAGCTTTCTTT. This gives the protein CASSFWTGWDTEAFF.

This chain links TRBV7-2 with TRBJ2-5; 8 bases agree with TRBD2. V dropped 1 base and J dropped 6; count of bases not matched to a gene: 7. Germline loops: CDR1 SGHTA, CDR2 FQGNSA. The CDR3 sequence is 15 residues long. In DNA form, the CDR3 reads TGTGCCAGCAGCTTAGAAGCGGGAGTTGTACAGACCCAGTACTTC. It codes for CASSLEAGVVQTQYF.

By proportion, this clone is medium-sized. CDR3 sequence (DNA): TGTGCCAGCAGCTCCGGGACAGGGCAAAGTTCACCCCTCCACTTT. Protein sequence: CASSSGTGQSSPLHF. This chain uses TRBV5-4 with TRBJ1-6; 9 bases fit TRBD1. CDR1 and CDR2 from the germline V gene are SGHNT and YYREEE (reference sequence). The CDR3 totals 15 residues. The trim removed 3 bases at V and 9 bases at J, leaving 7 bases unmatched.

This clone was recorded once. The V gene is TRBV6-5, the J gene TRBJ2-2, with 7 bases matching TRBD2. The CDR3 is 15 amino acids. J gave up 0 bases and V 8 bases, and 6 bases lay outside the gene matches. Germline lookup yields CDR1 MNHEY and CDR2 SVGAGI. CDR3 amino acids: CASGRGPANTGELFF. The CDR3, as DNA: TGTGCCAGCGGGAGGGGTCCCGCGAACACCGGGGAGCTGTTTTTT.

This sequence joins TRBV4-2 and TRBJ1-4, with a tentative D call TRBD1 (6 bases). The V and J ends lost 1 base and 9 bases respectively, with 18 bases between them. This CDR3 spans 16 amino acids. The germline CDR1 and CDR2 sequences are LGHNA and YNFKEQ. The CDR3 loop is CASSQVLSTGLKKLFF. In DNA, the CDR3 is TGTGCCAGCAGCCAAGTATTAAGTACAGGGTTAAAAAAACTGTTTTTT.

V usage is TRBV5-1 and J usage is TRBJ1-1; 7 bases fit TRBD1. The CDR3 is 15 residues long. Germline V gene lookup returns CDR1 SGHRS and CDR2 YFSETQ. The ends lost 4 bases at V and 1 base at J; junction bases unmatched: 7. The CDR3 is CASSPQGGTNTEAFF. CDR3 DNA: TGCGCCAGCAGCCCTCAGGGGGGGACGAACACTGAAGCTTTCTTT.

This clone was recorded once. The V call is TRBV2, the J call TRBJ1-2; 8 nucleotides align to TRBD1. V lost 11 bases and J lost 8; bases outside the gene matches: 7. The CDR3 is 11 residues long. Germline V CDR1 and CDR2: SNHLY, FYNNEI. The CDR3 region has the DNA TGTGCCGGAAGGACAGGGCCCGGCTACACCTTC. Translating gives CAGRTGPGYTF. Based on the CDR3 plus reference TRBV2 and TRBJ1-2, the full variable domain is EPEVTQTPSHQVTQMGQEVILRCVPISNHLYFYWYRQILGQKVEFLVSFYNNEISEKSEIFDDQFSVERPDGSNFTLKIRSTKLEDSAMYFCAGRTGPGYTFGSGTRLTVV.